A few counts support the clone carrying this T cell receptor beta chain. This sample is drawn from a study of blood T cells in healthy people across ages. PCR was performed a second time for about 7 to 12 cycles using a sample-barcoded 5' primer and a J-beta primer mix. TCRdb fed the 5' RACE reads into MiXCR, producing one record per CDR3 protein. Among roughly 2 million distinct CDR3 sequences listed, about 50% were seen once. The sequencing input was blood. The receptor was isolated from a woman in her 40s in good health.

The CDR3 DNA follows: TGTGCCAGCAGCGTTGACTGGGCCGACAGCTCCTACAATGAGCAGTTCTTC. Translated, it gives CASSVDWADSSYNEQFF. The V gene is TRBV9, the J gene TRBJ2-1; D possibly corresponds to TRBD1 (5 bases). Germline CDR1 SGDLS, CDR2 YYNGEE. CDR3 length: 17 residues. Trimming took off 2 bases at V and 0 bases at J, with 15 bases between the two ends.